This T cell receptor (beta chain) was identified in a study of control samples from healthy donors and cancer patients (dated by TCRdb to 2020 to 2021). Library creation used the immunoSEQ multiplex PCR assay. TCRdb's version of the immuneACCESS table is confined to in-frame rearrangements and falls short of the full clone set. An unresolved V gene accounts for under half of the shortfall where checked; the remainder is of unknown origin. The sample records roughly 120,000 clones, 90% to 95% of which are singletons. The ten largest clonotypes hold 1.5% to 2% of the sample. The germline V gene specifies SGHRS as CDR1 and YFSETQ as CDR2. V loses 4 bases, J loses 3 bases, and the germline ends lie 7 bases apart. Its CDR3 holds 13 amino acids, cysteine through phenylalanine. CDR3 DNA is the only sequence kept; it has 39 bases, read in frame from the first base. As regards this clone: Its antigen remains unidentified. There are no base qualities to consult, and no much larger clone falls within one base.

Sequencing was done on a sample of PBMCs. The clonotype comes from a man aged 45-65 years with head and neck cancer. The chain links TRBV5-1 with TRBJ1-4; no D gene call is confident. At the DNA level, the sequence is TGCGCCAGCAGCCAGACACCTAATGAAAAACTGTTTTTT. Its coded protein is CASSQTPNEKLFF.